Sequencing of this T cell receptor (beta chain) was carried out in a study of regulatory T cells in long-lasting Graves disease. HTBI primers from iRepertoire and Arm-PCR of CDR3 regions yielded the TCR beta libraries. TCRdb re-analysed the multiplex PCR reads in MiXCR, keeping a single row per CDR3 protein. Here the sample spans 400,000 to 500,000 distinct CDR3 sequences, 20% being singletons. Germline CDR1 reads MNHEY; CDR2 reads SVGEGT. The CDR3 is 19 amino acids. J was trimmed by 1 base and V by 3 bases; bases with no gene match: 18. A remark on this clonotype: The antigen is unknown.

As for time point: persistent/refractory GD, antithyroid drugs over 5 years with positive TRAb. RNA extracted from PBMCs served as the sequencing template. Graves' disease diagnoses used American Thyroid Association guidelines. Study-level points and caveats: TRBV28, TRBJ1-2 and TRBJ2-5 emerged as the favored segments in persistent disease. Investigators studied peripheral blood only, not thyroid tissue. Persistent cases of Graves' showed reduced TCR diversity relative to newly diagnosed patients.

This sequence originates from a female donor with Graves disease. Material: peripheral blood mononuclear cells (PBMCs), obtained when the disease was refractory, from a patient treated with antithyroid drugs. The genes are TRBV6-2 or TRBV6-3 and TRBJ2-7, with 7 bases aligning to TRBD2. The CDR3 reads CASSYPLGNRGGSSYEQYF. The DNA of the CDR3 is TGTGCCAGCAGTTATCCTTTAGGAAACCGGGGCGGGAGTTCCTACGAGCAGTACTTC.